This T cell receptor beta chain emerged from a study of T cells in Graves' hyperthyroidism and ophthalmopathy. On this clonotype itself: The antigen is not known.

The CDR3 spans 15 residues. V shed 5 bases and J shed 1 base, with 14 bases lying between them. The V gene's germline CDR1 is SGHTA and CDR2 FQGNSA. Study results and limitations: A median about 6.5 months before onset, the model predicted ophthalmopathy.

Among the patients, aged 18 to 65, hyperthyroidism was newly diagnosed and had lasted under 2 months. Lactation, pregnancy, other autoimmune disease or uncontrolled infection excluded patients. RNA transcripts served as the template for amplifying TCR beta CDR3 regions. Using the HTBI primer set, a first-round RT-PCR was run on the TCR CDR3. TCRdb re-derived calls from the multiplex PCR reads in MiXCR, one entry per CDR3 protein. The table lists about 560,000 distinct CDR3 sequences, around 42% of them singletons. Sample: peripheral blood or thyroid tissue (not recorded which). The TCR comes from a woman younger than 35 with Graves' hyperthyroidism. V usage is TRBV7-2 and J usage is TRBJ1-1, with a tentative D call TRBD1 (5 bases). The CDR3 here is CASSTRRGGNTEAFF. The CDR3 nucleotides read TGTGCCAGCAGCACCCGGCGGGGGGGGAACACTGAAGCTTTCTTT.